The present entry profiles one T cell receptor beta chain with its context. The antigen remains unidentified. MiXCR, applied by TCRdb to the 5' RACE reads, yields one record per CDR3 protein. The sample holds 45,000 to 55,000 distinct CDR3 sequences, 6.2% seen once. Per the germline V gene, CDR1 is LGHNA and CDR2 is YSLEER. Trimming cost V 0 bases and J 11 bases, with 8 bases left between them. The CDR3 contains 13 residues. These data belong to a study of early T cells in non-severe SARS-CoV-2 infection. Looking at the study overall: Unsorted whole-blood RNA was sequenced in bulk, leaving chains unpaired. Study-wide findings and caveats: Matching with VDJdb favored anti-spike CD8 responses (missing private and CD4 specificities).

The source material was whole blood. The V call is TRBV4-3, the J call TRBJ1-6; D remains ambiguous. The receptor's source is an adult who was a healthcare worker with PCR-confirmed SARS-CoV-2 infection or an uninfected control (not recorded which). The CDR3: CASSQEREAPLHF. The CDR3 nucleotides read TGCGCCAGCAGCCAAGAGAGGGAAGCACCCCTCCACTTT.